This record looks at one TCR beta chain sequence and its context. These data belong to a study of T cell responses to AZD1222 COVID-19 vaccine. Germline V gene lookup returns CDR1 GTSNPN and CDR2 SVGIG (reference sequence). Deletions cut 5 bases from V and 7 bases from J, with 18 bases between. This CDR3 has 15 residues. Generated by immunoSEQ multiplex PCR, the TCRdb table keeps only in-frame clones and is missing some. This table holds some 100,000 clones, roughly nine tenths found once. The rearrangement uses TRBV30 and TRBJ1-6; D possibly corresponds to TRBD1 (6 bases). The material was peripheral blood, obtained on day 0 of AZD1222 vaccination. This clonotype was sampled from an adult in good health. The CDR3 is CAWDKEGGPNSPLHF. The CDR3, as DNA: TGTGCCTGGGACAAAGAGGGGGGGCCGAATTCACCCCTCCACTTT.